These 17 T cell receptor beta chains originate from one sample sequenced in a study of T cells in localized non-small cell lung cancer. Repertoires were generated with immunoSEQ multiplex PCR, while TCRdb's copy carries only in-frame clones and drops some. The sample has around 5,400 clones, approximately 81% seen once; the top ten hold 7.5% to 9%. Here the sequenced sample was PBMCs, taken before any cancer treatment. These receptors were collected from a woman aged 35-75 years with stage II lung adenocarcinoma.

This sequence joins TRBV2 and TRBJ2-5; 9 bases fit TRBD2. The J call may be faulty, since TRBJ2-7 better matches the DNA end. Germline loops: CDR1 SNHLY, CDR2 FYNNEI. The length of the CDR3 is 16 residues. The CDR3 protein is CASSERPSGDLYEQYF. CDR3 in DNA: TGTGCCAGCAGTGAAAGGCCTAGCGGGGACCTCTACGAGCAGTACTTC.

CDR3 sequence: CASFGTSSNEQFF. The DNA for the CDR3 is TGTGCCAGCTTCGGGACTAGCTCAAATGAGCAGTTCTTC. The V gene is TRBV6-5, the J gene TRBJ2-1; 9 nucleotides line up with TRBD2. J lost 7 bases, V lost 8 bases, and 6 bases had no gene match. The CDR3 is made up of 13 amino acids. CDR1 and CDR2 (germline): MNHEY, SVGAGI.

The chain employs TRBV9 and TRBJ1-2; D is unclear. The CDR3 spans 12 residues. Germline V CDR1 and CDR2: SGDLS, YYNGEE. The ends were cut back, 0 bases at V and 1 base at J, with 1 base in the middle. The chain's CDR3 is CASSVDNYGYTF. CDR3 DNA sequence: TGTGCCAGCAGCGTAGATAACTATGGCTACACCTTC.

The rearrangement uses TRBV6-1 and TRBJ1-2; TRBD1 matches 11 bases. The CDR3 contains 14 residues. Germline CDR1 is MNHNS and CDR2 is SASEGT. With 5 bases clipped from V and 5 bases from J, the junction kept 4 bases outside the gene matches. The CDR3 sequence is CASSTRDRGYGYTF. CDR3 DNA sequence: TGTGCCAGCAGTACCCGGGACAGGGGGTATGGCTACACCTTC.

This clone was recorded once. V gene TRBV15 combines with J gene TRBJ2-6; TRBD2 is a possible D gene (5 bases). The CDR3 totals 14 residues. V was shortened by 6 bases and J by 2 bases, with 8 bases between the two germline ends. Per the germline V gene, CDR1 is LNHNV and CDR2 is YYDKDF (reference sequence). CDR3 DNA sequence: TGTGCCACCAGGGACGGGACTGGGGCCAACGTCCTGACTTTC. It encodes CATRDGTGANVLTF.

This clone appeared once. The J gene is TRBJ2-7, the V gene TRBV5-6; possibly TRBD1 for D (5 bases). V was cut by 3 bases and J by 2 bases, with 18 bases left in between. Germline V lookup: CDR1 SGHDT, CDR2 YYEEEE. This CDR3 spans 16 amino acids. CDR3 residues: CASSYGAWVNPYEQYF. The CDR3 DNA is TGTGCCAGCAGCTATGGGGCCTGGGTGAACCCCTACGAGCAGTACTTC.

The rearrangement links TRBV7-9 to TRBJ1-2, with D perhaps matching TRBD1 (6 bases). The germline V and J ends were trimmed by 2 bases and 6 bases, with 13 bases remaining between them. The CDR3 loop spans 14 amino acids. The germline V gene encodes CDR1 SEHNR and CDR2 FQNEAQ (reference sequence). CDR3 loop: CASSLNDAGDGYTF. The CDR3 nucleotides are TGTGCCAGCAGCTTAAACGACGCAGGGGATGGCTACACCTTC.

The CDR3 loop is CASSLVPDSSLDTQYF. In DNA form, the CDR3 reads TGTGCCAGCAGTCTGGTTCCGGACTCAAGTCTCGATACGCAGTATTTT. The chain employs TRBV6-6 and TRBJ2-3, with a possible D match to TRBD2 (5 bases). The germline V and J ends were trimmed by 5 bases and 6 bases, with 21 bases remaining between them. The CDR3 loop spans 16 amino acids. The V gene's germline CDR1 is MNHNY and CDR2 SVGAGI (reference sequence).

This chain joins TRBV5-5 and TRBJ1-6, with TRBD1 identical over 8 bases. The CDR3 totals 14 residues. The germline V gene has CDR1 SGHKS and CDR2 YYEKEE (reference sequence). V dropped 4 bases and J dropped 8; count of bases not matched to a gene: 5. In DNA, the CDR3 is TGTGCCAGCAGCATAAGACAGGGGTATTCACCCCTCCACTTT. It is translated as CASSIRQGYSPLHF.

The J gene is TRBJ2-2, the V gene TRBV5-1, with D perhaps TRBD1 or TRBD2 (5 bases each). The CDR3 runs 15 residues. Germline CDR1 and CDR2: SGHRS and YFSETQ. V lost 5 bases and J 7 bases, leaving 18 bases between the germline ends. The CDR3 region is CASRSNEGSGGELFF. CDR3 nucleotides: TGCGCCAGCAGAAGCAATGAGGGGTCGGGCGGGGAGCTGTTTTTT.

The table lists this clone with a few counts. The chain uses TRBV19 and TRBJ2-3; 14 positions match TRBD2. Trimming took 3 bases from V and 0 from J; bases not matched to a gene: 5. The CDR3 loop spans 18 amino acids. Germline V gene sequence: CDR1 LNHDA, CDR2 SQIVND (reference sequence). The CDR3 DNA reads TGTGCCAGTAGTATCGGACTAGCGGGAGGCCCAAGCACAGATACGCAGTATTTT. Translating it yields CASSIGLAGGPSTDTQYF. Full variable domain (outside the CDR3, taken from reference TRBV19 and TRBJ2-3): DGGITQSPKYLFRKEGQNVTLSCEQNLNHDAMYWYRQDPGQGLRLIYYSQIVNDFQKGDIAEGYSVSREKKESFPLTVTSAQKNPTAFYLCASSIGLAGGPSTDTQYFGPGTRLTVL.

J is TRBJ1-4 and V is TRBV6-1; D is ambiguous. The CDR3 is made up of 12 amino acids. Germline V lookup: CDR1 MNHNS, CDR2 SASEGT. V lost 3 bases to trimming and J lost 8 bases, with 7 bases between them. The CDR3 DNA reads as TGTGCCAGCAGTGAGAATAGGGAAAAACTGTTTTTT. Encoded protein: CASSENREKLFF.

CDR3 in amino acids: CASSRDGTEAFF. CDR3 sequence (DNA): TGTGCCAGTAGTAGAGATGGCACTGAAGCTTTCTTT. This chain uses TRBV19 with TRBJ1-1; D gene uncertain. This CDR3 has 12 residues. Germline V CDR1 and CDR2: LNHDA, SQIVND (reference sequence). V lost 4 bases and J 4 bases, leaving 7 bases between the germline ends.

The V gene is TRBV28, the J gene TRBJ1-5; possibly TRBD1 for D (6 bases). Trimming stripped 3 bases from V and 7 bases from J, with 13 bases between. In germline, CDR1 is MDHEN, CDR2 SYDVKM. The CDR3 runs to 14 residues. CDR3: CASSFGTSTQPQHF. The CDR3 bases are TGTGCCAGCAGTTTCGGGACATCAACCCAGCCCCAGCATTTT.

The V and J genes are TRBV11-2 and TRBJ2-3; 12 bases map to TRBD2. CDR3 size: 15 residues. Germline assignment: CDR1 SGHAT and CDR2 FQNNGV. The V gene end was trimmed by 7 bases and the J gene end by 4 bases; junction bases not matched to a gene: 6. CDR3 in DNA: TGTGCCAGCACCACCACTAGCGGGGGGTCAGATACGCAGTATTTT. Translating gives CASTTTSGGSDTQYF.

The CDR3 protein is CASSTPGGSSGNTIYF. The CDR3 nucleotides read TGTGCCAGTAGTACCCCTGGCGGGAGCTCTGGAAACACCATATATTTT. The chain couples TRBV19 to TRBJ1-3; D is unresolved. Trimming stripped 4 bases from V and 0 bases from J, with 13 bases between. The CDR3 contains 16 residues. Germline V gives CDR1 LNHDA, CDR2 SQIVND (reference sequence). The full variable domain, completed using reference TRBV19 and TRBJ1-3, is DGGITQSPKYLFRKEGQNVTLSCEQNLNHDAMYWYRQDPGQGLRLIYYSQIVNDFQKGDIAEGYSVSREKKESFPLTVTSAQKNPTAFYLCASSTPGGSSGNTIYFGEGSWLTVV.

In DNA, the CDR3 is TGTGCCAGCAGCTTAGGTCTCCTAGCGGGAGGGCGGGAGCAGTACTTC. Its translation is CASSLGLLAGGREQYF. This sequence joins TRBV11-2 and TRBJ2-7, with TRBD2 matching over 12 bases. The CDR3 runs 16 residues. V lost 1 base and J lost 7; bases outside the gene matches: 8. The germline V gene has CDR1 SGHAT and CDR2 FQNNGV.